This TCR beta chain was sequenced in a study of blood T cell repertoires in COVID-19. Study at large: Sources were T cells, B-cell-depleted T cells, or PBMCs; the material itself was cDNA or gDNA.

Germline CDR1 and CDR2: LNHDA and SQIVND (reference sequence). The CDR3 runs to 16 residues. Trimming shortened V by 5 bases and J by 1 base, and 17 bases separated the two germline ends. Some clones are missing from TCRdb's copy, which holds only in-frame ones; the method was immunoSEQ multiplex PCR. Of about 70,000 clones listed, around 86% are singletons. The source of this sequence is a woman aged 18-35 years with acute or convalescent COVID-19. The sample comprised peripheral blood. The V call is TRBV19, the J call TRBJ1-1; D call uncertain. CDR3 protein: CASSLPGSPKNTEAFF. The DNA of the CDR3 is TGTGCCAGTAGTTTACCCGGGTCGCCTAAGAACACTGAAGCTTTCTTT.